The rows below give T cell receptor beta chains drawn from one sample of a study of blood T cell repertoires in COVID-19. Only in-frame clones appear in the TCRdb table, and some are missing; sequencing was by immunoSEQ multiplex PCR. The data hold about 80,000 clones, with around 88% observed a single time. The source material was peripheral blood. The source is an elderly woman with acute or convalescent COVID-19. Both conserved end residues are part of each CDR3. A D gene is named only where the DNA matches it firmly. Not all rows give a size; the values are once, few, many and, for expanded clones, a class.

V gene: TRBV4-2; clone size: -; J gene: TRBJ2-3; D gene: -; CDR3 protein: CASSQDQTDTQYF; CDR3 DNA: TGTGCCAGCAGCCAAGACCAGACAGATACGCAGTATTTT
V gene: TRBV6-5; clone size: once; J gene: TRBJ1-1; D gene: -; CDR3 protein: CASRPRTDTEAFF; CDR3 DNA: TGTGCCAGCAGGCCCCGTACGGACACTGAAGCTTTCTTT
V gene: TRBV6-2/TRBV6-3; clone size: -; J gene: TRBJ1-1; D gene: -; CDR3 protein: CASSEESLDTEAFF; CDR3 DNA: TGTGCCAGCAGTGAGGAGAGTTTAGACACTGAAGCTTTCTTT
V gene: TRBV7-8; clone size: -; J gene: TRBJ2-1; D gene: TRBD2; CDR3 protein: CASSRSGGGQFF; CDR3 DNA: TGTGCCAGCAGCCGAAGCGGGGGGGGGCAGTTCTTC
V gene: TRBV19; clone size: -; J gene: TRBJ1-1; D gene: -; CDR3 protein: CASSMNRDTEAFF; CDR3 DNA: TGTGCCAGTAGTATGAACAGGGATACTGAAGCTTTCTTT
V gene: TRBV6-5; clone size: -; J gene: TRBJ2-4; D gene: -; CDR3 protein: CASRALQLAKNIQYF; CDR3 DNA: TGTGCCAGCAGGGCCCTACAGCTAGCCAAAAACATTCAGTACTTC
V gene: TRBV7-9; clone size: -; J gene: TRBJ2-2; D gene: -; CDR3 protein: CASSLASLTNTGELFF; CDR3 DNA: TGTGCCAGCAGCTTAGCTAGCCTAACGAACACCGGGGAGCTGTTTTTT
V gene: TRBV11-2; clone size: -; J gene: TRBJ1-1; D gene: TRBD1; CDR3 protein: CASSLDGDRANTEAFF; CDR3 DNA: TGTGCCAGCAGCTTAGATGGGGACAGGGCTAACACTGAAGCTTTCTTT
V gene: TRBV6-5; clone size: few; J gene: TRBJ2-1; D gene: -; CDR3 protein: CASREGNQIYNEQFF; CDR3 DNA: TGTGCCAGCAGGGAGGGAAACCAAATCTACAATGAGCAGTTCTTC
V gene: TRBV6-2/TRBV6-3; clone size: -; J gene: TRBJ2-1; D gene: TRBD2; CDR3 protein: CASTPSGTSSYNEQFF; CDR3 DNA: TGTGCCAGCACCCCCTCCGGGACTAGCTCCTACAATGAGCAGTTCTTC
V gene: TRBV12-3/TRBV12-4; clone size: -; J gene: TRBJ2-3; D gene: -; CDR3 protein: CASSSDSVTQYF; CDR3 DNA: TGTGCCAGCAGTTCCGACAGCGTTACGCAGTATTTT
V gene: TRBV18; clone size: -; J gene: TRBJ2-5; D gene: -; CDR3 protein: CASSPLEAETQYF; CDR3 DNA: TGTGCCAGCTCCCCACTGGAGGCAGAGACCCAGTACTTC
V gene: TRBV6-5; clone size: many; J gene: TRBJ1-1; D gene: -; CDR3 protein: CASSRQNEAFF; CDR3 DNA: TGTGCCAGCAGTAGACAGAATGAAGCTTTCTTT
V gene: TRBV7-2; clone size: -; J gene: TRBJ2-7; D gene: TRBD2; CDR3 protein: CASSSMAGDSYEQYF; CDR3 DNA: TGTGCCAGCAGCTCGATGGCGGGAGATTCCTACGAGCAGTACTTC
V gene: TRBV5-1; clone size: -; J gene: TRBJ2-3; D gene: -; CDR3 protein: CASSPGPGDTQYF; CDR3 DNA: TGCGCCAGCAGCCCCGGCCCGGGGGATACGCAGTATTTT
V gene: TRBV9; clone size: few; J gene: TRBJ2-3; D gene: TRBD1; CDR3 protein: CASRPTGQGTDTQYF; CDR3 DNA: TGTGCCAGCCGTCCCACGGGACAGGGCACAGATACGCAGTATTTT
V gene: TRBV6-2/TRBV6-3; clone size: -; J gene: TRBJ2-7; D gene: TRBD1; CDR3 protein: CASSSTGSYEQYF; CDR3 DNA: TGTGCCAGCAGTTCGACAGGGTCCTACGAGCAGTACTTC
V gene: TRBV30; clone size: once; J gene: TRBJ2-1; D gene: -; CDR3 protein: CAWSEVGKNEQFF; CDR3 DNA: TGTGCCTGGAGTGAAGTCGGGAAGAATGAGCAGTTCTTC
V gene: TRBV6-6; clone size: -; J gene: TRBJ1-2; D gene: -; CDR3 protein: CASRSPRGASYGYTF; CDR3 DNA: TGTGCCAGCAGATCCCCTCGGGGGGCTAGCTATGGCTACACCTTC
V gene: TRBV10-3; clone size: -; J gene: TRBJ2-7; D gene: TRBD1; CDR3 protein: CAISDNTGQNYYEQYF; CDR3 DNA: TGTGCCATCAGTGACAACACGGGACAGAATTACTACGAGCAGTACTTC
V gene: TRBV6-2/TRBV6-3; clone size: -; J gene: TRBJ1-1; D gene: -; CDR3 protein: CASSLQDGNTEAFF; CDR3 DNA: TGTGCCAGCAGCCTACAGGACGGTAACACTGAAGCTTTCTTT
V gene: TRBV19; clone size: -; J gene: TRBJ1-2; D gene: TRBD1; CDR3 protein: CASRGQGLGYTF; CDR3 DNA: TGTGCCAGTAGAGGACAGGGCTTAGGCTACACCTTC
V gene: TRBV6-5; clone size: few; J gene: TRBJ2-7; D gene: TRBD1; CDR3 protein: CASIAAVQGTYEQYF; CDR3 DNA: TGTGCCAGCATAGCAGCGGTACAGGGGACCTACGAGCAGTACTTC
V gene: TRBV7-9; clone size: once; J gene: TRBJ2-7; D gene: -; CDR3 protein: CASSLVGFSEGHEQYF; CDR3 DNA: TGTGCCAGCAGCTTAGTCGGTTTTTCTGAGGGCCACGAGCAGTACTTC
V gene: TRBV5-1; clone size: -; J gene: TRBJ1-1; D gene: -; CDR3 protein: CASRTNRENTEAFF; CDR3 DNA: TGCGCCAGCAGAACGAACAGGGAGAACACTGAAGCTTTCTTT
V gene: TRBV11-3; clone size: -; J gene: TRBJ2-1; D gene: TRBD2; CDR3 protein: CASSPRSGKGEQFF; CDR3 DNA: TGTGCCAGCAGCCCTCGCAGCGGGAAGGGTGAGCAGTTCTTC
V gene: TRBV6-5; clone size: -; J gene: TRBJ1-1; D gene: TRBD1; CDR3 protein: CASIIRGSGAFF; CDR3 DNA: TGTGCCAGCATAATCAGGGGGAGTGGAGCTTTCTTT